Listed below are T cell receptor beta chains from one sample, sequenced in a study of blood T cell repertoires in COVID-19. Generated by immunoSEQ multiplex PCR, the TCRdb table keeps only in-frame clones and is missing some. The sample holds some 260,000 clones, roughly 90% seen once. The specimen sequenced was PBMCs or T cells enriched from blood (not recorded which). The receptors derive from a man aged 40-49 years who had recovered from COVID-19. Both conserved end residues are part of each CDR3. D genes are given only for firm matches. Not every row has a clone size; where given, it reads once, few, many or a size class.

CSASPDRGRYEQYF | TGCAGTGCTAGTCCGGACAGGGGGCGATACGAGCAGTACTTC | once | TRBJ2-7 | TRBV20-1 | TRBD1
CATSRERGSLYEQYF | TGTGCCACCAGCAGAGAGCGCGGGAGCCTCTACGAGCAGTACTTC | NA | TRBJ2-7 | TRBV15 | TRBD2
CASSPSGRNTGELFF | TGTGCCAGCAGCCCTAGCGGGAGGAACACCGGGGAGCTGTTTTTT | NA | TRBJ2-2 | TRBV7-9 | TRBD2
CASSKGLRTSDTQYF | TGTGCCAGCAGCAAGGGACTGAGAACGTCGGATACGCAGTATTTT | NA | TRBJ2-3 | TRBV21-1 | NA
CASSTRNRGQETQYF | TGTGCCAGCAGCACACGAAACAGGGGGCAGGAGACCCAGTACTTC | NA | TRBJ2-5 | TRBV11-3 | TRBD1
CASSYSRAGGTDTQYF | TGTGCCAGCAGTTACTCGAGAGCTGGGGGGACAGATACGCAGTATTTT | NA | TRBJ2-3 | TRBV6-5 | NA
CASTLRPGQRNTEAFF | TGTGCCAGCACCTTACGACCTGGACAGAGGAACACTGAAGCTTTCTTT | NA | TRBJ1-1 | TRBV28 | NA
CASSLALASGNTIYF | TGTGCCAGCAGCTTAGCGCTGGCTTCTGGAAACACCATATATTTT | NA | TRBJ1-3 | TRBV7-8 | NA
CASSFKGGNTEAFF | TGTGCCAGCAGCTTCAAGGGAGGGAACACTGAAGCTTTCTTT | NA | TRBJ1-1 | TRBV7-2 | NA
CASWSSGAFANTGELFF | TGTGCCAGCTGGAGTAGCGGGGCATTCGCGAACACCGGGGAGCTGTTTTTT | NA | TRBJ2-2 | TRBV7-8 | TRBD2
CASSFTGGTNEKLFF | TGTGCCAGCAGTTTCACCGGCGGGACTAATGAAAAACTGTTTTTT | NA | TRBJ1-4 | TRBV27 | NA
CASSRYFGQEINEQYF | TGTGCCAGCAGCCGTTACTTCGGACAGGAGATTAACGAGCAGTACTTC | NA | TRBJ2-7 | TRBV4-2 | TRBD1
CASSLRSGGLEEQYF | TGTGCCAGCAGCTTGAGAAGCGGGGGGCTGGAAGAGCAGTACTTC | NA | TRBJ2-7 | TRBV11-2 | TRBD2
CASSPRGEAVATEAFF | TGTGCCAGCTCACCTCGGGGGGAGGCTGTGGCCACTGAAGCTTTCTTT | NA | TRBJ1-1 | TRBV18 | NA
CAWSVIANTQYF | TGTGCCTGGAGTGTAATAGCGAATACGCAGTATTTT | NA | TRBJ2-3 | TRBV30 | NA
CASSNSTTTSYEQYF | TGTGCCAGCAGCAATAGCACAACTACCTCCTACGAGCAGTACTTC | NA | TRBJ2-7 | TRBV21-1 | NA
CASSSDRGGNTIYF | TGTGCCAGCAGCTCGGACAGGGGGGGAAACACCATATATTTT | NA | TRBJ1-3 | TRBV7-9 | TRBD1
CASSQERSEQFF | TGCGCCAGCAGCCAAGAACGCAGTGAGCAGTTCTTC | NA | TRBJ2-1 | TRBV4-1 | NA
CASSQGAILFNEQYF | TGTGCCAGCTCCCAGGGGGCAATTCTATTCAACGAGCAGTACTTC | NA | TRBJ2-7 | TRBV18 | TRBD1
CASSHAGTGMITITIGGCEKLFF | TGTGCCAGCAGCCACGCCGGGACAGGGATGATAACGATAACTATTGGGGGTTGTGAAAAACTGTTTTTT | NA | TRBJ1-4 | TRBV3-1/TRBV3-2 | TRBD1